This is a list of T cell receptor beta chains from one sample in a study of response to subunit inactivated influenza vaccine. One entry per CDR3 protein results from TCRdb running MiXCR on the RT-PCR reads. Of under 550,000 distinct CDR3 sequences in the sample, around 7.9% were seen once. Sequenced here: PBMCs from blood, sampled around 25 months after vaccination. The receptors were gathered from a man aged 50 to 75 who received an inactivated influenza vaccine. Both conserved end residues are part of each CDR3. A D gene is named only where the DNA matches it firmly. Not all rows give a size; the values are once, few, many and, for expanded clones, a class.

NA | TRBJ2-3 | TRBV19 | NA | TGTGCCAGTAGTCGGAACGGGCCGGGGGATACGCAGTATTTT | CASSRNGPGDTQYF
few | TRBJ2-5 | TRBV28 | NA | TGTGCCAGCAGTACAACCGTAGAGACCCAGTACTTC | CASSTTVETQYF
many | TRBJ2-1 | TRBV28 | NA | TGTGCCAGCAGTTTTCGGGGGTACAATGAGCAGTTCTTC | CASSFRGYNEQFF
few | TRBJ2-7 | TRBV3-1 | NA | TGTGCCAGCAGCCAAGTCATAGAAGGCGAGCAGTACTTC | CASSQVIEGEQYF
many | TRBJ2-1 | TRBV6-2/TRBV6-3 | NA | TGTGCCAGCTCCCGGGCCTTAGAGACGGATGAGCAGTTCTTC | CASSRALETDEQFF
NA | TRBJ2-1 | TRBV5-4 | TRBD2 | TGTGCCAGCAGCCATAGCGGGAGCGAAACCTACAATGAGCAGTTCTTC | CASSHSGSETYNEQFF
once | TRBJ1-1 | TRBV20-1 | NA | TGCAGTGCTCGCGGGACTGTCGGCACTGAAGCTTTCTTT | CSARGTVGTEAFF
NA | TRBJ2-1 | TRBV7-2 | TRBD2 | TGTGCCAGCAGCCACACTAGCGGGAGTGAGCAGTTCTTC | CASSHTSGSEQFF
NA | TRBJ2-2 | TRBV30 | NA | TGTGCCTGGAGTGTAGCCTGGACCGGGGAGCTGTTTTTT | CAWSVAWTGELFF
few | TRBJ1-2 | TRBV7-9 | TRBD1 | TGTGCCAGCAGCCCAAGACAGGGGGCGGGTGGCTACACCTTC | CASSPRQGAGGYTF
NA | TRBJ2-3 | TRBV20-1 | TRBD2 | TGCAGTGCTAGACCGCAACCACTAGCGGGGGTCCACACGCAGTATTTT | CSARPQPLAGVHTQYF
many | TRBJ1-2 | TRBV4-3 | NA | TGCGCCAGCAGCCAAGATGTTGGGGGCTACTATGGCTACACCTTC | CASSQDVGGYYGYTF
many | TRBJ1-2 | TRBV3-1 | NA | TGTGCCAGCGTAGGGGGTACCTATGGCTACACCTTC | CASVGGTYGYTF
NA | TRBJ2-1 | TRBV29-1 | NA | TGCAGCGTGGATTACGGGTTGGGGCAGTTCTTC | CSVDYGLGQFF
many | TRBJ2-3 | TRBV5-5 | NA | TGTGCCAGCAGCTTCTCATTTTCGGATACGCAGTATTTT | CASSFSFSDTQYF
many | TRBJ2-3 | TRBV25-1 | TRBD2 | TGTGCCAGCAGTGGGTCTACGGGACTACACTATAAGACGCAGTATTTT | CASSGSTGLHYKTQYF
NA | TRBJ2-3 | TRBV18 | TRBD1 | TGTGCCAGCTCTCCGGGACAGGGGGCTTCAGATACGCAGTATTTT | CASSPGQGASDTQYF
NA | TRBJ1-1 | TRBV4-2 | NA | TGTGCCAGCAGCCAATACCAGATGAAACTTAATGAAGCTTTCTTT | CASSQYQMKLNEAFF
many | TRBJ1-3 | TRBV12-3/TRBV12-4 | NA | TGTGCCAGCAGGCCGGGGGGCCCTGGAAACACCATATATTTT | CASRPGGPGNTIYF
NA | TRBJ2-1 | TRBV7-9 | NA | TGTGCCAGCAGCTTAGAGTGGGGTGGTGAGCAGTTCTTC | CASSLEWGGEQFF
NA | TRBJ2-7 | TRBV20-1 | NA | TGCCGACCGGGCCATCCGACCTACGAGCAGTACTTC | CRPGHPTYEQYF
NA | TRBJ2-1 | TRBV7-6 | NA | TGTGCCAGCAGCTTACCTTACAAGTCCTACAATGAGCAGTTCTTC | CASSLPYKSYNEQFF
few | TRBJ2-7 | TRBV7-6 | TRBD2 | TGTGCCAGCAGCTTGGGCGGGAGTAGGAACGAGCAGTACTTC | CASSLGGSRNEQYF
few | TRBJ1-6 | TRBV7-2 | NA | TGTGCCAGCAGCTTTGACAGACAGAATAATTCACCCCTCCACTTT | CASSFDRQNNSPLHF
NA | TRBJ2-7 | TRBV6-2/TRBV6-3 | NA | TGTGCCAGCGCCCGGGACCTATCCTACGAGCAGTACTTC | CASARDLSYEQYF
NA | TRBJ2-1 | TRBV6-1 | NA | TGTGCCAGCCAAAAGGAGGCCCGAATCTACAATGAGCAGTTCTTC | CASQKEARIYNEQFF
NA | TRBJ2-3 | TRBV20-1 | NA | TGCAGTGCCGGCGGACGGATAGTGGATACGCAGTATTTT | CSAGGRIVDTQYF
NA | TRBJ2-7 | TRBV15 | TRBD2 | TGTGCCACCAGCAGATCAAGGCTAGCGGGAAGTATTACGCAGTACTTC | CATSRSRLAGSITQYF
few | TRBJ2-3 | TRBV12-3/TRBV12-4 | NA | TGTGCCAGCAGTCTGACTAGATATAAAGATACGCAGTATTTT | CASSLTRYKDTQYF
few | TRBJ2-3 | TRBV28 | TRBD2 | TGTGCCAGCAGTTCGAGACTAGCGGGAGTATTTAGGACAGATACGCAGTATTTT | CASSSRLAGVFRTDTQYF
few | TRBJ1-2 | TRBV20-1 | TRBD1 | TGCAGTGCTACAAACATCCTAACAGGGGGCTCTGGCTACACCTTC | CSATNILTGGSGYTF
few | TRBJ2-2 | TRBV10-3 | TRBD2 | TGTGCCATCATGGCGGGGGGCTCCACCGGGGAGCTGTTTTTT | CAIMAGGSTGELFF
few | TRBJ1-3 | TRBV7-9 | NA | TGTGCCAGCAACCCGCCCGGACAGAACTCTGGAAACACCATATATTTT | CASNPPGQNSGNTIYF
few | TRBJ2-7 | TRBV13 | TRBD2 | TGTGCCAGCAGCGCAAGGACTAGCGGGAGGGATCGCGAGCAGTACTTC | CASSARTSGRDREQYF
NA | TRBJ2-1 | TRBV5-6 | NA | TGTGCCAGCAGCTTGATGCCTGACAATGAGCAGTTCTTC | CASSLMPDNEQFF
many | TRBJ1-5 | TRBV20-1 | TRBD1 | TGCAGTGCTGTAAACCCGGGACAGCTTAATCAGCCCCAGCATTTT | CSAVNPGQLNQPQHF
many | TRBJ2-7 | TRBV19 | NA | TGTGCCACCCCCCAGACAGAGCCGTACGAGCAGTACTTC | CATPQTEPYEQYF
few | TRBJ2-2 | TRBV9 | NA | TGTGCCAGTGGACGGTTGAACACCGGGGAGCTGTTTTTT | CASGRLNTGELFF
few | TRBJ2-7 | TRBV20-1 | NA | TGCAGTGCTAGAACCGATGTTCAGACCTACGAGCAGTACTTC | CSARTDVQTYEQYF
few | TRBJ2-5 | TRBV27 | TRBD2 | TGTGCCAGCAGGATTAGCGGGGGGCAAGAGACCCAGTACTTC | CASRISGGQETQYF
few | TRBJ2-3 | TRBV5-1 | NA | TGCGCCAGCAGCTTGAGGGGGGCGGCAGATACGCAGTATTTT | CASSLRGAADTQYF